The clone carrying this T cell receptor (beta chain) was seen ten or more times. The antigen is unknown. This entry is derived from a study of T cells after yellow fever vaccination. Study-wide background: The SMART-Seq v4 Ultra Low Input method served to prepare the low-cell-number fractions.

The CDR3 totals 15 residues. Trimming stripped 3 bases from V and 1 base from J, with 9 bases between. Findings and limits, study-wide: Weaker overall, the secondary response nonetheless peaked faster (day 5 versus 15). Clones that expanded after primary vaccination mostly reappeared after the booster (96% CD4, approximately 89% CD8).

UMIs and a universal primer site were added when TCR cDNA was made by 5'RACE template switching. Using its own MiXCR run on the 5' RACE reads, TCRdb lists one record per CDR3 protein. This sample carries roughly 240,000 distinct CDR3 sequences, 5.5% to 8.5% of them seen once, and the ten largest clones take around 1%. Sequencing used CD4+ T cells sorted from PBMCs, obtained on the day of the yellow fever booster vaccination. This chain uses TRBV12-3 or TRBV12-4 with TRBJ2-2; perhaps TRBD2 as D (6 bases). The receptor's source is a man between 25 and 39 years old who received the YFV17D yellow fever vaccine. The CDR3: CASSLEGGNTGELFF. DNA of the CDR3: TGTGCCAGCAGTTTGGAGGGCGGGAACACCGGGGAGCTGTTTTTT.